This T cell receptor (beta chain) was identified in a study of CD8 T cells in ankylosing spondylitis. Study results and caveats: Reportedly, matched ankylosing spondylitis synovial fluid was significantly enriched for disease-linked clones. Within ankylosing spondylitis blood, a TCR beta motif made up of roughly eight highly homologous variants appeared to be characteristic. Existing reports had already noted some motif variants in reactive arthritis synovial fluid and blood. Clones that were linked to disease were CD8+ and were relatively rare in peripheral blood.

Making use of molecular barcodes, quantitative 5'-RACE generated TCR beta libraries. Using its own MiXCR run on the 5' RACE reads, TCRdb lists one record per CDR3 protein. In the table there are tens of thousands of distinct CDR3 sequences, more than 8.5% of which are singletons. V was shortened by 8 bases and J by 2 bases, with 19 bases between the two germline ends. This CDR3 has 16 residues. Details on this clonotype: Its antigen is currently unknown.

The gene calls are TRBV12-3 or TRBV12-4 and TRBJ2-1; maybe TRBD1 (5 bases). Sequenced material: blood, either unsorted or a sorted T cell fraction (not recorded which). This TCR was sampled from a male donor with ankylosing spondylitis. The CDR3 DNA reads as TGTGCCAGCGCCCCGGGTGGGGCCGAACCCTACAATGAGCAGTTCTTC. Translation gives CASAPGGAEPYNEQFF.